Listed below are T cell receptor beta chains from one sample, sequenced in a study of cytomegalovirus exposure and HLA in healthy donors. Sequencing was performed with immunoSEQ multiplex PCR; in TCRdb, only in-frame clones are kept and a portion is missing. The sample holds around 130,000 clones, over 8.5% seen once. The sequenced material came from PBMCs. The receptors stem from a middle-aged woman in good health and CMV-seropositive. Each CDR3 is given with its conserved first and last residue. The D gene is left open where the match is weak. A row's size may be missing; if present it is once, few, many or a size class.

CASSLAPGGQGGFGYTF | TGTGCCAGCAGCTTAGCACCCGGAGGACAGGGAGGCTTTGGCTACACCTTC | . | TRBV7-2 | TRBD1 | TRBJ1-2
CASRPGDRGPQETQYF | TGTGCCAGCAGACCCGGGGACAGGGGGCCTCAAGAGACCCAGTACTTC | few | TRBV7-9 | TRBD1 | TRBJ2-5
CASSPTGQETQYF | TGTGCCAGTAGTCCGACGGGCCAAGAGACCCAGTACTTC | few | TRBV19 | . | TRBJ2-5
CASSLEGQGRDGYTF | TGTGCCAGCAGCTTAGAGGGACAGGGGAGGGATGGCTACACCTTC | few | TRBV7-6 | TRBD1 | TRBJ1-2
CASSLTTGSYEQYF | TGCGCCAGCAGCTTGACGACAGGCTCCTACGAGCAGTACTTC | . | TRBV5-1 | . | TRBJ2-7
CASSPTGMDGSEAFF | TGTGCCAGCTCACCAACAGGGATGGACGGCTCTGAAGCTTTCTTT | . | TRBV18 | . | TRBJ1-1
CASSQDQLAGGYNEQFF | TGTGCCAGCAGCCAAGATCAACTAGCGGGGGGCTACAATGAGCAGTTCTTC | . | TRBV4-2 | TRBD2 | TRBJ2-1
CASSQEGGAGYEQYF | TGCGCCAGCAGCCAAGAAGGGGGGGCGGGGTACGAGCAGTACTTC | few | TRBV4-1 | . | TRBJ2-7
CASRSPGQGPMNTEAFF | TGTGCCAGCAGGTCACCGGGACAGGGCCCGATGAACACTGAAGCTTTCTTT | . | TRBV28 | TRBD1 | TRBJ1-1
CASSFGGGGTQYF | TGCGCCAGCAGCTTCGGGGGGGGTGGGACGCAGTATTTT | many | TRBV5-1 | TRBD2 | TRBJ2-3
CASSPASGGPYNEQFF | TGTGCCAGCAGCCCCGCTAGCGGGGGACCTTACAATGAGCAGTTCTTC | . | TRBV7-9 | TRBD2 | TRBJ2-1
CASSRTAGSPLHF | TGTGCCAGCAGTCGGACGGCGGGTTCACCCCTCCACTTT | . | TRBV11-3 | . | TRBJ1-6
CASSPRSRGASYEQYF | TGTGCCAGTAGCCCCAGGTCGCGGGGGGCCTCCTACGAGCAGTACTTC | . | TRBV19 | TRBD2 | TRBJ2-7
CASRDRVQETQYF | TGTGCCAGCAGGGACAGGGTTCAAGAGACCCAGTACTTC | . | TRBV6-5 | TRBD1 | TRBJ2-5
CASNLRPEAGDEQYF | TGTGCCAGCAACCTAAGGCCGGAGGCTGGCGACGAGCAGTACTTC | few | TRBV6-1 | . | TRBJ2-7
CASSEQPAGMGNEKLFF | TGTGCCAGCAGTGAACAACCGGCGGGGATGGGTAATGAAAAACTGTTTTTT | . | TRBV6-1 | . | TRBJ1-4
CASRQSGTNTGELFF | TGTGCCAGCAGACAGAGCGGAACTAACACCGGGGAGCTGTTTTTT | . | TRBV6-6 | . | TRBJ2-2
CASSQREDRGTVYGYTF | TGTGCCAGCTCACAAAGAGAGGACAGGGGGACTGTCTATGGCTACACCTTC | . | TRBV18 | TRBD1 | TRBJ1-2
CASSPGTVGGNQPQHF | TGCGCCAGCAGCCCGGGGACAGTCGGAGGCAATCAGCCCCAGCATTTT | . | TRBV5-1 | TRBD1 | TRBJ1-5
CASSSSGNTEAFF | TGCGCCAGCAGCTCTTCAGGAAATACTGAAGCTTTCTTT | few | TRBV5-1 | . | TRBJ1-1
CASSPQTGGWRGNSPLHF | TGTGCCAGCAGCCCGCAGACAGGGGGCTGGAGGGGCAATTCACCCCTCCACTTT | . | TRBV7-9 | TRBD1 | TRBJ1-6
CASSKDRRGSQETQYF | TGTGCCAGCAGCAAAGATAGGCGGGGGAGCCAAGAGACCCAGTACTTC | few | TRBV21-1 | . | TRBJ2-5
CAISWTENTEAFF | TGTGCCATCAGCTGGACAGAGAACACTGAAGCTTTCTTT | . | TRBV10-3 | . | TRBJ1-1
CASSFGSGLDTEAFF | TGTGCCAGCAGCTTTGGTTCAGGGTTAGACACTGAAGCTTTCTTT | . | TRBV7-9 | . | TRBJ1-1
CASSLGQGAYNEQFF | TGTGCCAGCAGCTTGGGGCAAGGGGCCTACAATGAGCAGTTCTTC | . | TRBV7-9 | . | TRBJ2-1
CATVPTGINTEAFF | TGTGCCACGGTCCCCACGGGGATAAACACTGAAGCTTTCTTT | . | TRBV15 | . | TRBJ1-1
CATSTPATGSYEQYF | TGTGCCACCAGCACACCCGCGACAGGTTCCTACGAGCAGTACTTC | few | TRBV15 | . | TRBJ2-7
CASSSPSGENNNEQFF | TGTGCCAGCAGTTCTCCTAGCGGGGAGAACAACAATGAGCAGTTCTTC | . | TRBV27 | TRBD2 | TRBJ2-1
CASSRGNTGELFF | TGTGCCAGCTCCCGGGGGAACACCGGGGAGCTGTTTTTT | few | TRBV25-1 | . | TRBJ2-2
CASSLGQGRYLKNTGELFF | TGCGCCAGCAGCTTGGGGCAGGGGCGCTACCTAAAGAACACCGGGGAGCTGTTTTTT | . | TRBV5-1 | . | TRBJ2-2
CASSPPVVQDYSNQPQHF | TGTGCCAGCAGCCCGCCGGTGGTGCAGGACTATAGCAATCAGCCCCAGCATTTT | . | TRBV16 | . | TRBJ1-5
CASSLRGRQAGNTIYF | TGCGCCAGCAGCTTAAGGGGGCGCCAGGCTGGAAACACCATATATTTT | few | TRBV5-1 | TRBD1 | TRBJ1-3
CASSLYMQGNEQFF | TGTGCCAGCAGCTTATATATGCAGGGCAATGAGCAGTTCTTC | once | TRBV7-9 | . | TRBJ2-1
CATSRGPRHNQPQHF | TGTGCCACCAGCAGAGGCCCGCGACACAATCAGCCCCAGCATTTT | few | TRBV15 | . | TRBJ1-5
CASSVGLQGFGTEAFF | TGTGCCAGCAGCGTGGGACTACAGGGATTCGGCACTGAAGCTTTCTTT | few | TRBV9 | . | TRBJ1-1
CASSNRQDFNEKLFF | TGTGCCAGCAGCAATCGACAGGATTTCAATGAAAAACTGTTTTTT | . | TRBV7-8 | . | TRBJ1-4
CSVVGVRGIGRNTEAFF | TGCAGCGTTGTCGGTGTCAGGGGGATTGGAAGGAACACTGAAGCTTTCTTT | few | TRBV29-1 | TRBD1 | TRBJ1-1
CASSQGLSSYEQYF | TGCGCCAGCAGCCAAGGTCTGAGCTCCTACGAGCAGTACTTC | few | TRBV4-1 | . | TRBJ2-7
CASSRTGVEGYTF | TGCGCCAGCAGCCGGACAGGGGTGGAAGGCTACACCTTC | few | TRBV5-1 | TRBD1 | TRBJ1-2
CASSQGDRVFYGYTF | TGTGCCAGCAGCCAAGGGGACAGGGTCTTCTATGGCTACACCTTC | . | TRBV14 | TRBD1 | TRBJ1-2